Sequencing of this T cell receptor beta chain was carried out in a study of blood T cell repertoires in COVID-19. Study as a whole: Researchers got acute and convalescent COVID-19 samples from the United States, Italy and Spain. T cells, B-cell-depleted T cells, or PBMCs supplied cDNA or gDNA.

V lost 8 bases and J lost 2, with 15 bases in between. The CDR3 runs to 14 residues. CDR1 is MNHEY, CDR2 SVGAGI, per germline. Produced via immunoSEQ multiplex PCR; TCRdb's table is partial and in-frame only. The data show approximately 150,000 clones, roughly 80% seen once. V usage is TRBV6-5 and J usage is TRBJ2-5, with D possibly TRBD2 on 6 matching bases. This receptor was identified in a middle-aged woman with acute COVID-19. The sequenced sample was PBMCs or T cells enriched from blood (not recorded which). The DNA of the CDR3 is TGTGCCAGCGCCAACCCGGGAGTACAAGAGACCCAGTACTTC. Protein sequence: CASANPGVQETQYF.